This T cell receptor beta chain was recovered during a study of blood T cell repertoires in COVID-19. Methods used by the authors: The authors estimated nucleated cell counts from reference gene primer amplification. The table came from immunoSEQ multiplex PCR; TCRdb's copy has only in-frame clones and leaves some out. V, J and clone size derive from that table, while D and trimming were established from the DNA sequence. The table lists around 200,000 clones, approximately 84% of them singletons. Germline V gene sequence: CDR1 SGHRS, CDR2 YFSETQ. The CDR3 is 15 amino acids. V lost 2 bases, J lost 2 bases, and 8 bases lay in between.

The J gene is TRBJ2-6, the V gene TRBV5-1, with a tentative D call TRBD2 (5 bases). Sample: peripheral blood. This TCR was sampled from a middle-aged man with acute or convalescent COVID-19. This CDR3 is CASSFQEAGANVLTF. The CDR3 bases are TGCGCCAGCAGCTTCCAGGAGGCTGGGGCCAACGTCCTGACTTTC.